These 3 T cell receptor beta chains share one sample of origin, sequenced in a study of cytomegalovirus exposure and HLA in healthy donors. The primer mix had 60 Vbeta and 13 Jbeta primers. TCRdb keeps only in-frame clones here, not all; method: immunoSEQ multiplex PCR. This sample contains about 55,000 clones. Sequenced material: PBMCs. These receptors originate from a woman in her fifties or sixties in good health and CMV-seropositive.

J is TRBJ1-1 and V is TRBV7-9; D is uncertain. The germline gives CDR1 SEHNR, CDR2 FQNEAQ (reference sequence). The CDR3 extends over 14 amino acids. V was clipped by 3 bases and J by 1 base, with 9 bases between them. CDR3 residues: CASSFSPGNTEAFF. The CDR3 DNA follows: TGTGCCAGCAGCTTCAGCCCGGGGAACACTGAAGCTTTCTTT.

The chain employs TRBV4-3 and TRBJ2-6; TRBD1 is a possible D gene (6 bases). The CDR3 is 16 amino acids. The germline gives CDR1 LGHNA, CDR2 YSLEER. Trimming removed 1 base at V and 4 bases at J, with 11 bases between. The CDR3 region has the DNA TGCGCCAGCAGCCAAGTGTTGGGGGCCGGGGCCAACGTCCTGACTTTC. Its protein product is CASSQVLGAGANVLTF.

DNA for the CDR3: TGTGCCAGCAGTGAGGCCCTAGACAGGGGGGCCTACGAGCAGTACTTC. It encodes CASSEALDRGAYEQYF. The chain joins TRBV6-1 to TRBJ2-7, with TRBD1 matching 9 bases. Trimming at V came to 3 bases and at J to 2 bases, leaving 8 bases not matched to a gene. The CDR3 has 16 amino acids. Germline V lookup: CDR1 MNHNS, CDR2 SASEGT.